This T cell receptor beta chain comes out of a study of T-cell memory formation after mild COVID-19. Study details: TCR clusters mostly belonged to single donors. Study results and limitations: Detection of some responders pre-infection suggested pre-existing cross-reactive memory T cells participated. Second-wave clones that peaked on day 37 lacked confirmed SARS-CoV-2 specificity. Clones that contracted from day 15 to 85 had balanced CD4/CD8; later expanders were CD4+ biased.

Points on this clonotype: What it binds is not known.

V was clipped by 2 bases and J by 1 base; unmatched bases: 8. CDR1 and CDR2 from the germline V gene are SGHAT and FQNNGV. The CDR3 is 17 amino acids. TCRdb independently ran MiXCR on the 5' RACE reads; one entry per CDR3 protein. The sample contains about 270,000 distinct CDR3 sequences, approximately 15% of which appear only once. The chain carries TRBV11-2 and TRBJ2-7; 10 bases map to TRBD2. Specimen: PBMCs or a T cell subset sorted from them (not recorded which). The TCR was taken from an adult woman who had mild COVID-19 (a few samples of this study predate the infection). Cell type and time point are not known. CDR3 in amino acids: CASSLFGAGGPSYEQYF. The DNA for the CDR3 is TGTGCCAGCAGCTTATTCGGAGCGGGAGGGCCATCCTACGAGCAGTACTTC.